This TCR beta chain emerged from a study of T cell changes during pregnancy in multiple sclerosis (dated by TCRdb to between 2018 and 2021). About the investigation overall: The study examined how the T cell repertoire changed over the course of pregnancy in women with multiple sclerosis.

Libraries came from the immunoSEQ multiplex PCR assay. This is the immuneACCESS table as TCRdb keeps it, with only in-frame sequences that have V and J called. A part of the clones is gone; compared with another copy, unresolved V genes explain less than half, and the rest is unexplained. The sample data list some 110,000 clones, and 92% of these were observed just once. Clones ranked in the top ten supply less than 2% of the sample. CDR1 and CDR2, per the germline V gene (reference sequence), are MNHNY and SVGAGI. The cysteine opens and the phenylalanine closes a CDR3 of 16 amino acids. This entry keeps only the CDR3 DNA: 48 bases, framed from base 1. Turning to this clone: No cognate antigen has been identified for it. Germline is not matched at one junction end, which may reflect a read error.

The origin of this receptor is a female donor with multiple sclerosis, enrolled in a pregnancy study. The material was peripheral blood, obtained in the third trimester of pregnancy. This chain joins TRBV6-6 to TRBJ1-4, with 10 bases matching TRBD1. CDR3 protein: CASSHSGQGNNEKLFF. The bases are TGTGCCAGCAGTCACTCGGGACAGGGGAACAATGAAAAACTGTTTTTT.